The 20 T cell receptor beta chains reported below all come from one sample, sequenced in a study of neurological immune-mediated disorders. MiXCR, applied by TCRdb to the 5' RACE reads, yields one record per CDR3 protein. The data hold about 95,000 distinct CDR3 sequences, with roughly 3.5% observed a single time. The specimen sequenced was PBMCs. The source of these receptors is a woman younger than 30 with multiple sclerosis.

The chain is built from TRBV3-1 and TRBJ1-2; no reliable D call. This CDR3 region has 12 residues. The germline V and J ends were trimmed by 8 bases and 5 bases, with 12 bases remaining between them. Germline CDR1 is LGHDT and CDR2 is YNNKEL (reference sequence). The CDR3, as DNA: TGTGCCAGCGGTTCGGTCGAATATGGCTACACCTTC. Amino acids: CASGSVEYGYTF.

This clonotype has ten or more counts. The chain employs TRBV10-3 and TRBJ1-4; TRBD1 matches 7 bases. Germline V gene lookup returns CDR1 ENHRY and CDR2 SYGVKD. Germline trimming cut 2 bases from V and 5 bases from J; bases unmatched to any gene: 5. The CDR3 totals 15 residues. CDR3 sequence reads: CAISEQDRRNEKLFF. The CDR3 nucleotides read TGTGCCATCAGTGAGCAGGACAGGAGGAATGAAAAACTGTTTTTT.

This clonotype occurred many times. The CDR3 region has the DNA TGCGCCAGCAGCCGACTAGCGGGGGACAACACCGGGGAGCTGTTTTTT. It translates to CASSRLAGDNTGELFF. The rearrangement links TRBV4-1 to TRBJ2-2; 12 bases align to TRBD2. The CDR3 covers 16 residues. Germline V gene data show CDR1 as MGHRA and CDR2 as YSYEKL. Losses at the gene ends were 4 bases for V and 2 bases for J; bases not matched to a gene: 2.

Ten or more counts support this clonotype. The chain has TRBV5-6 and TRBJ2-2; D is undetermined. The CDR3 is 12 residues long. The V gene lost 5 bases and the J gene lost 7 bases, with 9 bases spanning the gap. Looked up from germline, CDR1 is SGHDT and CDR2 is YYEEEE. The CDR3 reads CASSTQDGELFF. DNA for the CDR3: TGTGCCAGCAGTACCCAGGACGGGGAGCTGTTTTTT.

This clonotype was seen many times. CDR3 in amino acids: CASSLSPTGGSHGYTF. The CDR3 DNA reads TGTGCCAGCAGTTTAAGCCCCACAGGGGGCAGTCATGGCTACACCTTC. This chain uses TRBV12-3 or TRBV12-4 with TRBJ1-2; 9 positions agree with TRBD1. The CDR3 has 16 residues. Trimming removed 2 bases from V and 6 bases from J; junction bases left unmatched: 10.

This clonotype came up many times. The J gene is TRBJ1-2, the V gene TRBV20-1; D is uncertain. CDR3 length: 14 residues. Trimming took off 1 base at V and 1 base at J, with 10 bases between the two ends. The germline CDR1 and CDR2 sequences are DFQATT and SNEGSKA (reference sequence). In nucleotides, the CDR3 is TGCAGTGCTAGAGTTCCCCTTTATAACTATGGCTACACCTTC. It yields the protein CSARVPLYNYGYTF.

Regarding this clonotype: No conserved phenylalanine or tryptophan ends this CDR3, so it is likely a read error. The CDR3 DNA reads TGCAGTGCTAGAGATATGCGTTCAACTAATGAAAAACTGTTTAAT. This gives the protein CSARDMRSTNEKLFN. The chain joins TRBV20-1 to TRBJ1-4; no reliable D call. Germline lookup yields CDR1 DFQATT and CDR2 SNEGSKA (reference sequence). This CDR3 spans 15 amino acids. V gave up 0 bases and J gave up 0 bases, with 8 bases separating them.

The chain joins TRBV3-1 to TRBJ1-1; D is unclear. V was pared by 4 bases and J by 5 bases, with 17 bases between. The CDR3 has 15 amino acids. Germline CDR1 reads LGHDT; CDR2 reads YNNKEL (reference sequence). DNA for the CDR3: TGTGCCAGCAGCCCTGGGGAGGCAAAAAGGACTGAAGCTTTCTTT. Protein product: CASSPGEAKRTEAFF.

The sample holds many counts of this clonotype. The chain uses TRBV13 and TRBJ1-5, with TRBD1 matching 8 bases. The length of the CDR3 is 13 residues. Trimming removed 5 bases from V and 4 bases from J; junction bases left unmatched: 1. CDR1 and CDR2 (germline): PRHDT, FYEKMQ (reference sequence). The CDR3 here is CASSRTGNQPQHF. The CDR3 nucleotides are TGTGCCAGCAGCCGGACAGGGAATCAGCCCCAGCATTTT.

In its sample, this clonotype was seen many times. DNA for the CDR3: TGTGCCAGCAGCCTCCCAAGGTCTGTTCCGGGGAATGAGCAGTTCTTC. Translation gives CASSLPRSVPGNEQFF. The rearrangement joins TRBV27 to TRBJ2-1, with D possibly TRBD2 on 5 matching bases. V lost 6 bases, J lost 7 bases, and 22 bases lay in between. The CDR3 sequence is 16 residues long. CDR1 and CDR2 (germline): MNHEY, SMNVEV (reference sequence).

This clonotype was seen repeatedly, ten times or more. The chain employs TRBV24-1 and TRBJ1-5; TRBD1 agrees at 7 bases. Trimming at V came to 2 bases and at J to 1 base, leaving 10 bases not matched to a gene. The CDR3 runs to 18 residues. Germline-derived CDR1 and CDR2 are KGHDR and SFDVKD. The CDR3 protein is CATSDSSDRLYSNQPQHF. CDR3 in DNA: TGTGCCACCAGTGATTCTTCGGACAGGCTGTACAGCAATCAGCCCCAGCATTTT.

This clonotype came up many times. This sequence joins TRBV29-1 and TRBJ2-5; D is ambiguous. The germline V gene encodes CDR1 SQVTM and CDR2 ANQGSEA. The CDR3 contains 11 residues. Trimming took 1 base from V and 5 from J, leaving 5 bases between them. The chain's CDR3 is CSVEVWETQYF. The DNA of the CDR3 is TGCAGCGTTGAAGTTTGGGAGACCCAGTACTTC.

This clonotype was recorded at least ten times. The chain links TRBV6-1 to TRBJ1-1, with D possibly being TRBD1 (5 bases). This CDR3 comprises 14 residues. Germline V gene lookup returns CDR1 MNHNS and CDR2 SASEGT. The ends were cut back, 2 bases at V and 3 bases at J, with 10 bases in the middle. The CDR3 bases are TGTGCCAGCAGTGAATATGGGGGGGACACTGAAGCTTTCTTT. Translated: CASSEYGGDTEAFF.

This clonotype was seen repeatedly, ten times or more. This chain connects TRBV28 to TRBJ2-1, with 9 bases matching TRBD2. Germline assignment: CDR1 MDHEN and CDR2 SYDVKM. J gave up 6 bases and V 5 bases, and 14 bases lay outside the gene matches. The CDR3 runs to 17 residues. CDR3 sequence (DNA): TGTGCCAGCAGTGGGGGATATCTGGGACTAGCAGTCAATGAGCAGTTCTTC. Its protein is CASSGGYLGLAVNEQFF.

Ten or more counts support this clonotype. V gene TRBV30 combines with J gene TRBJ2-1, with D unresolved. This CDR3 has 11 residues. CDR1 and CDR2 from the germline V gene are GTSNPN and SVGIG (reference sequence). V shed 6 bases and J shed 13 bases, with 16 bases lying between them. CDR3 DNA: TGTGCCTGCACGACTCTCACAAATCAGTTCTTC. Translated, it gives CACTTLTNQFF.

Ten or more counts support this clonotype. V and J are TRBV4-1 and TRBJ1-3; 7 positions match TRBD1. CDR3 length equals 15 residues. Trimming took 5 bases from V and 0 from J; bases not matched to a gene: 4. Germline V CDR1 and CDR2: MGHRA, YSYEKL. The CDR3 nucleotides are TGCGCCAGCAGCGCGACAGGGTCCTCTGGAAACACCATATATTTT. Encoded protein: CASSATGSSGNTIYF.

In this sample, this clonotype turned up many times. The rearrangement links TRBV5-8 to TRBJ2-7; D gene uncertain. V lost 1 base and J 3 bases, leaving 5 bases between the germline ends. The germline V gene has CDR1 SGHTS and CDR2 YDEGEE. The CDR3 is 12 residues long. The CDR3 DNA reads TGTGCCAGCAGCTTGCGGGTCTACGAGCAGTACTTC. Translated, it gives CASSLRVYEQYF.

This clonotype has a count of ten or more. The chain joins TRBV18 to TRBJ2-5; weak D call: TRBD2 (5 bases). The germline V and J ends were trimmed by 5 bases and 5 bases, with 12 bases remaining between them. Per the germline V gene, CDR1 is KGHSH and CDR2 is LQKENI. The CDR3 is 13 residues long. Here the CDR3 reads CASSEQREETQYF. CDR3 DNA sequence: TGTGCCAGCTCAGAACAAAGGGAGGAGACCCAGTACTTC.

This clonotype appeared many times. The rearrangement links TRBV5-1 to TRBJ2-5; 11 bases match TRBD2. V lost 2 bases to trimming and J lost 5 bases; unmatched junction nucleotides: 8. Germline lookup yields CDR1 SGHRS and CDR2 YFSETQ. The CDR3 runs 16 residues. The CDR3 coding sequence is TGCGCCAGCAGCTTTATACTAGCGGGAGATTTGGAGACCCAGTACTTC. It is translated as CASSFILAGDLETQYF. Drawing the rest from reference TRBV5-1 and TRBJ2-5, the complete variable domain is KAGVTQTPRYLIKTRGQQVTLSCSPISGHRSVSWYQQTPGQGLQFLFEYFSETQRNKGNFPGRFSGRQFSNSRSEMNVSTLELGDSALYLCASSFILAGDLETQYFGPGTRLLVL.

A few counts support this clonotype. This chain links TRBV3-1 with TRBJ2-2, with 9 bases aligning to TRBD1. The CDR3 covers 17 residues. Germline loops: CDR1 LGHDT, CDR2 YNNKEL (reference sequence). V shed 0 bases and J 2 bases; nucleotides not matched to a gene: 4. DNA for the CDR3: TGTGCCAGCAGCCAAGATTGGACAGGGGAAAACACCGGGGAGCTGTTTTTT. Protein product: CASSQDWTGENTGELFF.